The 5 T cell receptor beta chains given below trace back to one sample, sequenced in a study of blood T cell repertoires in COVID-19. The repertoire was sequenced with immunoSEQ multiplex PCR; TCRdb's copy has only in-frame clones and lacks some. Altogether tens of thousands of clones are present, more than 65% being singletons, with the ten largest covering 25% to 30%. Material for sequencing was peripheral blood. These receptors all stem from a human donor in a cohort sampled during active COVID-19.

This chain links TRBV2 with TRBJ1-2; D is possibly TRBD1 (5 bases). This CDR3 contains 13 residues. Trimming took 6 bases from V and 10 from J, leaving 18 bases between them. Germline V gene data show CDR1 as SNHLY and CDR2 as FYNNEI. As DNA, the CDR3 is TGTGCCAGCAGCCCGGGACTGGCCTTGATCTACACCTTC. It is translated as CASSPGLALIYTF.

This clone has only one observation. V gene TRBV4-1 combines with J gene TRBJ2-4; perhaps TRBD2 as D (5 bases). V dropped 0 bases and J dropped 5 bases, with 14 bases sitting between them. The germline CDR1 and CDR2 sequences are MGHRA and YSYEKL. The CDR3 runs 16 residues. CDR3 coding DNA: TGCGCCAGCAGCCAAGAGAAGGAGGCCAGCCAAAACATTCAGTACTTC. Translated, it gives CASSQEKEASQNIQYF.

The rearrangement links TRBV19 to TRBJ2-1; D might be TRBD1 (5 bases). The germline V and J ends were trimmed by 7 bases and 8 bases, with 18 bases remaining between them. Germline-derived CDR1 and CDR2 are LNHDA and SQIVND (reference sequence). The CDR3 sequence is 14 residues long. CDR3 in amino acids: CASTPFAGSDEQFF. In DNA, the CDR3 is TGTGCCAGTACCCCTTTTGCAGGGTCCGATGAGCAGTTCTTC. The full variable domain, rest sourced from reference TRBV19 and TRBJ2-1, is DGGITQSPKYLFRKEGQNVTLSCEQNLNHDAMYWYRQDPGQGLRLIYYSQIVNDFQKGDIAEGYSVSREKKESFPLTVTSAQKNPTAFYLCASTPFAGSDEQFFGPGTRLTVL.

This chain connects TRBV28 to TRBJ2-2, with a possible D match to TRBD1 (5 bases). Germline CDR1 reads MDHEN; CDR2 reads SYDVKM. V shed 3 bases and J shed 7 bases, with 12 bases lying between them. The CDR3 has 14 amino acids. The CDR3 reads CASSLAGWGGELFF. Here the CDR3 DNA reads TGTGCCAGCAGTTTGGCAGGGTGGGGCGGGGAGCTGTTTTTT.

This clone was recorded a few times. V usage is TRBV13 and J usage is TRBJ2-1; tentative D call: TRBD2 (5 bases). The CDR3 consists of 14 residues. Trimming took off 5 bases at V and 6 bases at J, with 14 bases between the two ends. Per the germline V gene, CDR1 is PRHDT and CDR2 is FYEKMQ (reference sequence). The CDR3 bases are TGTGCCAGCAGCCCGGATCCCGGAGGCAATGAGCAGTTCTTC. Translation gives CASSPDPGGNEQFF.